Sequencing of this T cell receptor beta chain was carried out in a study of cytomegalovirus exposure and HLA in healthy donors. Study-level results: In a later analysis, approximately 15,000 TCR beta sequences were associated with HLA alleles at 0.05 false discovery rate. When analyzed later, a missense DCLRE1C variant was found to be linked to TCR beta V- and J-gene trimming. The authors later found TCR association rates varying by HLA locus, with DRB1 most and HLA-C fewest. Looking again later, the authors saw that most CMV-associated TCR beta chains seemed HLA-restricted.

CDR1 is LNHDA and CDR2 is SQIVND in the germline V gene (reference sequence). The CDR3 has 15 residues. J gave up 3 bases and V 7 bases, and 8 bases lay outside the gene matches. PCR involved 60 Vbeta and 13 Jbeta primers. Profiling relied on immunoSEQ multiplex PCR, and the TCRdb table lists in-frame clones only, not all of them. The sample has about 250,000 clones, over 75% seen once. On this clone: Antigen specificity is unknown.

The chain is built from TRBV19 and TRBJ1-5; 8 positions agree with TRBD1. The TCR sequence derives from a boy younger than 18 in good health and CMV-seronegative. The sequencing sample was made of PBMCs. The CDR3 bases are TGTGCCAGTAACCCGGACAGGGCTTTCAATCAGCCCCAGCATTTT. Translated, it gives CASNPDRAFNQPQHF.